These 18 T cell receptor beta chains came from one sample sequenced in a study of cytomegalovirus exposure and HLA in healthy donors. PCR amplification relied on 60 Vbeta primers (plus 13 Jbeta primers). Method: immunoSEQ multiplex PCR; TCRdb's copy keeps in-frame clones and lacks some. The data hold 150,000 to 160,000 clones, with more than 75% observed a single time. Sequencing was done on a sample of PBMCs. The receptor set was obtained from a woman aged 18-29 years in good health and CMV-seronegative.

The chain recombines TRBV4-3 with TRBJ1-2, with D unclear. V shed 0 bases and J shed 2 bases, with 19 bases lying between them. The CDR3 covers 18 residues. The V gene's germline CDR1 is LGHNA and CDR2 YSLEER. CDR3 bases: TGCGCCAGCAGCCAAGAAGTTGGAGGAGGAGGTCGGAACTATGGCTACACCTTC. Its translation is CASSQEVGGGGRNYGYTF.

A note on this clone: A junction end diverges from the germline sequence, so it may reflect a read error. The rearrangement links TRBV7-9 to TRBJ2-7; 11 nucleotides agree with TRBD1. Looked up from germline, CDR1 is SEHNR and CDR2 is FQNEAQ (reference sequence). This CDR3 is built from 15 residues. The CDR3: CSSSSPGTGGYEQYF. DNA of the CDR3: TGTTCCAGCAGCTCCCCCGGGACAGGGGGCTACGAGCAGTACTTC. The full variable domain, its missing parts supplied by reference TRBV7-9 and TRBJ2-7, is DTGVSQNPRHKITKRGQNVTFRCDPISEHNRLYWYRQTLGQGPEFLTYFQNEAQLEKSRLLSDRFSAERPKGSFSTLEIQRTEQGDSAMYLCSSSSPGTGGYEQYFGPGTRLTVT.

The chain employs TRBV7-8 and TRBJ2-7; tentative D call: TRBD1 (7 bases). CDR3 size: 17 residues. CDR1 and CDR2 from the germline V gene are SGHVS and FQNEAQ. V was pared by 5 bases and J by 4 bases, with 24 bases between. Here the CDR3 reads CASSPRGGGVVGYEQYF. The CDR3 region has the DNA TGTGCCAGCAGCCCTCGCGGAGGGGGCGTGGTCGGATACGAGCAGTACTTC.

This clone was counted a few times. V and J are TRBV12-5 and TRBJ1-1; D gene unclear. The CDR3 covers 12 residues. Germline V gives CDR1 LGHNT, CDR2 FRNRAP. V shed 7 bases and J shed 1 base, with 7 bases lying between them. The CDR3 sequence: CASAFGNTEAFF. The CDR3 DNA reads TGTGCTAGTGCCTTCGGGAACACTGAAGCTTTCTTT.

The V call is TRBV6-1, the J call TRBJ2-7; D is unclear. Germline V CDR1 and CDR2: MNHNS, SASEGT. The ends were cut back, 2 bases at V and 5 bases at J, with 4 bases in the middle. This CDR3 is built from 11 residues. The CDR3 DNA reads TGTGCCAGCAGTGAAAGCCACGAGCAGTACTTC. Amino acids: CASSESHEQYF.

The CDR3: CASSVETGSYNEQFF. The CDR3 bases are TGTGCCAGCAGTGTTGAAACAGGCTCCTACAATGAGCAGTTCTTC. This chain uses TRBV4-2 with TRBJ2-1, with D possibly being TRBD1 (5 bases). The CDR3 totals 15 residues. CDR1 and CDR2 (germline): LGHNA, YNFKEQ. V dropped 6 bases and J dropped 0 bases, with 12 bases sitting between them.

In its sample, this clone was seen many times. This chain joins TRBV29-1 and TRBJ1-1; tentatively, D is TRBD1 (6 bases). Germline-derived CDR1 and CDR2 are SQVTM and ANQGSEA. The CDR3 has 13 residues. V lost 5 bases and J 0 bases, leaving 10 bases between the germline ends. The CDR3 here is CSVRTALNTEAFF. The CDR3 nucleotides are TGCAGCGTTCGGACAGCATTGAACACTGAAGCTTTCTTT.

The rearrangement uses TRBV27 and TRBJ2-5; 11 nucleotides match TRBD1. Judging by the DNA end, TRBJ2-7 fits better; the J call may be wrong. Germline-derived CDR1 and CDR2 are MNHEY and SMNVEV (reference sequence). The CDR3 consists of 16 residues. The CDR3 coding sequence is TGTGCCAGCAGTTTATCCGGACAGGGGGCCTCCTACGAGCAGTACTTC. It translates to CASSLSGQGASYEQYF.

This chain joins TRBV28 and TRBJ1-4; the D is unclear. Germline V lookup: CDR1 MDHEN, CDR2 SYDVKM. The CDR3 contains 15 residues. V was pared by 6 bases and J by 2 bases, with 13 bases between. CDR3 in DNA: TGTGCCAGCAGAGGAGATTCTCTCACTAATGAAAAACTGTTTTTT. It translates to CASRGDSLTNEKLFF.

V and J are TRBV19 and TRBJ2-3; 8 bases match TRBD2. V gave up 2 bases and J gave up 7 bases; unmatched junction bases: 14. Germline lookup yields CDR1 LNHDA and CDR2 SQIVND (reference sequence). The CDR3 totals 17 residues. This CDR3 is CASSIIGTRPTVHTQYF. The DNA for the CDR3 is TGTGCCAGTAGTATAATCGGGACTAGACCTACAGTTCATACGCAGTATTTT.

The rearrangement uses TRBV30 and TRBJ1-2; possible D gene TRBD1, 5 bases. The germline V gene has CDR1 GTSNPN and CDR2 SVGIG (reference sequence). Trimming removed 4 bases at V and 8 bases at J, with 17 bases between. This CDR3 is 13 amino acids long. The CDR3 region is CAWNSQAGRGYTF. The CDR3 coding sequence is TGTGCCTGGAATTCCCAGGCAGGGCGAGGCTACACCTTC.

The chain links TRBV7-9 to TRBJ2-1; 11 bases line up with TRBD2. This CDR3 is 16 amino acids long. The V gene end was trimmed by 7 bases and the J gene end by 3 bases; junction bases not matched to a gene: 8. CDR1 is SEHNR and CDR2 is FQNEAQ in the germline V gene (reference sequence). The CDR3 DNA is TGTGCCAGCACCTCAGCCGGGACTAGCGGCTACAATGAGCAGTTCTTC. Encoded protein: CASTSAGTSGYNEQFF.

The chain recombines TRBV15 with TRBJ1-2; TRBD1 aligns across 8 bases. This CDR3 region has 14 residues. Germline V gives CDR1 LNHNV, CDR2 YYDKDF (reference sequence). With V trimmed by 6 bases and J by 3 bases, 6 bases remained unmatched. The DNA of the CDR3 is TGTGCCACCAGACCCGACAGGGGAGACTATGGCTACACCTTC. Residues: CATRPDRGDYGYTF.

The gene calls are TRBV13 and TRBJ2-7; D gene uncertain. The V gene's germline CDR1 is PRHDT and CDR2 FYEKMQ (reference sequence). Trimming shortened V by 5 bases and J by 4 bases, and 15 bases separated the two germline ends. CDR3 length: 14 residues. The CDR3 protein is CASSPRQDYYEQYF. The CDR3 DNA is TGTGCCAGCAGCCCCCGCCAGGATTATTACGAGCAGTACTTC.

This sequence joins TRBV7-9 and TRBJ1-4; 9 bases are a match to TRBD1. This CDR3 is built from 16 residues. The V gene's germline CDR1 is SEHNR and CDR2 FQNEAQ (reference sequence). V was clipped by 3 bases and J by 8 bases; unmatched bases: 10. CDR3 DNA: TGTGCCAGCAGCTTTCAGACAGGGGGGCGAGGAGAAAAACTGTTTTTT. It codes for CASSFQTGGRGEKLFF. Variable domain in full (rest from reference TRBV7-9 and TRBJ1-4): DTGVSQNPRHKITKRGQNVTFRCDPISEHNRLYWYRQTLGQGPEFLTYFQNEAQLEKSRLLSDRFSAERPKGSFSTLEIQRTEQGDSAMYLCASSFQTGGRGEKLFFGSGTQLSVL.

This chain uses TRBV6-6 with TRBJ1-2; 8 positions match TRBD1. Germline V gives CDR1 MNHNY, CDR2 SVGAGI (reference sequence). The CDR3 totals 15 residues. The J segment lost 8 bases and the V segment lost 7 bases, leaving 15 bases of the junction unmatched. The CDR3 loop reads CASIGGSDRGRGYTF. The DNA for the CDR3 is TGTGCCAGCATTGGCGGGAGCGACAGGGGTCGGGGCTACACCTTC.

This clone was found once. The rearrangement uses TRBV5-1 and TRBJ1-2, with D maybe TRBD1 (5 bases). The CDR3 length is 17 residues. Germline values: CDR1 SGHRS, CDR2 YFSETQ. V was pared by 0 bases and J by 4 bases, with 19 bases between. For the CDR3, the DNA is TGCGCCAGCAGCTTGGAGGGGAAACTCCATTCCCTCTATGGCTACACCTTC. This sequence encodes CASSLEGKLHSLYGYTF.

V usage is TRBV29-1 and J usage is TRBJ1-2; D gene uncertain. V lost 3 bases and J lost 5, with 16 bases in between. Germline-derived CDR1 and CDR2 are SQVTM and ANQGSEA. The CDR3 has 14 residues. This CDR3 is CSVDIRESPYGYTF. CDR3 bases: TGCAGCGTTGACATACGGGAGTCCCCGTATGGCTACACCTTC.